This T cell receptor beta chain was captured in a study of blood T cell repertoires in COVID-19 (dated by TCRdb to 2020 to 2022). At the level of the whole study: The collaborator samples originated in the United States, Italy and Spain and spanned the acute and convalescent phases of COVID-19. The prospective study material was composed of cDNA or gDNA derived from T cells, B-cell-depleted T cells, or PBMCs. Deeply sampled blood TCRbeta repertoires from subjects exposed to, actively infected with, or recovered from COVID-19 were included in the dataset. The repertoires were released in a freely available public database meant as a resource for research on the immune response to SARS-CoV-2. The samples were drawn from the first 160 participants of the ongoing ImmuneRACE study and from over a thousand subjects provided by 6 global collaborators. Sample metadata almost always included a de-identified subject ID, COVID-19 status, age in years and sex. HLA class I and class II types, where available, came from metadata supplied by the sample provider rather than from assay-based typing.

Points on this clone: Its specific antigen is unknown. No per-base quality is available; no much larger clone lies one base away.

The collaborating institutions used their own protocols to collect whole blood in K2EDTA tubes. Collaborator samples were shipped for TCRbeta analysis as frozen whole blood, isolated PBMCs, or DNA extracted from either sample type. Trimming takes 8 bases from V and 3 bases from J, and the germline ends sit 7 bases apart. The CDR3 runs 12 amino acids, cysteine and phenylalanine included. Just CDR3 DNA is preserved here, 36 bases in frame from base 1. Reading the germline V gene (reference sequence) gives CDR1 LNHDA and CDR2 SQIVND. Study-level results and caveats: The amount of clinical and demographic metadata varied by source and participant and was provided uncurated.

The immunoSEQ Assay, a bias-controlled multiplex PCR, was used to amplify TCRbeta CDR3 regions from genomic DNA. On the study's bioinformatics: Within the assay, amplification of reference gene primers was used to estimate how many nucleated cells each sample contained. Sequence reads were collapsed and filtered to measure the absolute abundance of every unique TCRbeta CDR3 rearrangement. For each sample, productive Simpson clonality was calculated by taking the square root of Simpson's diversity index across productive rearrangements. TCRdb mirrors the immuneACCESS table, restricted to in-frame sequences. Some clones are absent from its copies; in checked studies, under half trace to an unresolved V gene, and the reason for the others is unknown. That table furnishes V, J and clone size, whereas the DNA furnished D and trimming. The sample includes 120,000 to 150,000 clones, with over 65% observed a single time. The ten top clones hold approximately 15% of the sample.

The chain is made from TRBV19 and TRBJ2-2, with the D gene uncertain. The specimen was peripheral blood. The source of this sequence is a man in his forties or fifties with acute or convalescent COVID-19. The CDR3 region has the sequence CASHRDTGELFF. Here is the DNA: TGTGCCAGTCACCGGGACACCGGGGAGCTGTTTTTT.